This entry is about one T cell receptor beta chain. The data stem from a study of blood T cell repertoires in COVID-19. Turning to the study itself: Spain, Italy and the United States supplied samples that represented acute and convalescent COVID-19. In each case, the material was cDNA or gDNA derived from T cells, B-cell-depleted T cells, or PBMCs.

This table comes from immunoSEQ multiplex PCR, and its TCRdb copy is limited to in-frame clones, with some not included. This sample yields about 160,000 clones, of which around 81% are seen a single time; 9.5% to 12% belongs to the top ten. CDR1 LGHDT and CDR2 YNNKEL come from the germline V gene (reference sequence). V gave up 8 bases and J gave up 4 bases; unmatched junction bases: 13. The CDR3 runs 15 residues. The sample consisted of peripheral blood. V is TRBV3-1 (or the pseudogene TRBV3-2) and J is TRBJ2-7; the match to TRBD2 covers 8 bases. This TCR came from a man between 60 and 75 years old with active or convalescent COVID-19. CDR3 residues: CASATGGGSVYEQYF. The CDR3 DNA reads as TGTGCCAGCGCCACGGGGGGGGGAAGCGTTTACGAGCAGTACTTC.